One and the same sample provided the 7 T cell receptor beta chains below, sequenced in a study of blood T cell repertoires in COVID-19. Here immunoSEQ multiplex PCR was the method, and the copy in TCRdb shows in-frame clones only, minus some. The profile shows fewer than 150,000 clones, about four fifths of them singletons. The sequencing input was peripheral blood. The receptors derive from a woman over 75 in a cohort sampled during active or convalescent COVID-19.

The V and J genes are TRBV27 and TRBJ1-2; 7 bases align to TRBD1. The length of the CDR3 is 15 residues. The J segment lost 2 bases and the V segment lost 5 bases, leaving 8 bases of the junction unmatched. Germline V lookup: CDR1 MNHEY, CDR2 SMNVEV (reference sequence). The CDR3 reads CASSEWAGGNYGYTF. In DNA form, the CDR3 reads TGTGCCAGCAGTGAATGGGCAGGGGGAAACTATGGCTACACCTTC.

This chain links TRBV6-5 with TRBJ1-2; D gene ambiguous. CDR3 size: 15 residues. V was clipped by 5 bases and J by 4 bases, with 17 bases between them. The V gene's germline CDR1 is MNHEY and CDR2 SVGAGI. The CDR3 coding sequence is TGTGCCAGCAGTCCCACCGTGGGAGGAATCTATGGCTACACCTTC. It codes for CASSPTVGGIYGYTF.

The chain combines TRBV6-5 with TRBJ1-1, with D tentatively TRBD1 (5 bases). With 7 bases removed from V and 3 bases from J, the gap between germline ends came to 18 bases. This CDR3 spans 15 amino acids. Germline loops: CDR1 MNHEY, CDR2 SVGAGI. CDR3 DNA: TGTGCCAGCACCCCCCGGACTCGGGGGTACACTGAAGCTTTCTTT. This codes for CASTPRTRGYTEAFF.

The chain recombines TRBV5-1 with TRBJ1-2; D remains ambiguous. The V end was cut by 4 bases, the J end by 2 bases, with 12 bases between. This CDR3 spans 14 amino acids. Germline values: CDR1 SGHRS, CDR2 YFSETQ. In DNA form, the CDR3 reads TGCGCCAGCAGCCTGGGAGGACTAAACTATGGCTACACCTTC. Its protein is CASSLGGLNYGYTF.

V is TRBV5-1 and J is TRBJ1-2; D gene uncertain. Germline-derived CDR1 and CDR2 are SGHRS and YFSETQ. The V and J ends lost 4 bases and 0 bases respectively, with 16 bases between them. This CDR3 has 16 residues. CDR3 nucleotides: TGCGCCAGCAGCGACGAAGGGAGGGCGTCTAACTATGGCTACACCTTC. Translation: CASSDEGRASNYGYTF.

The CDR3 protein is CASSDYFRGGYTF. CDR3 bases: TGTGCCAGCAGTGATTATTTTCGGGGTGGCTACACCTTC. J is TRBJ1-2 and V is TRBV2; D remains ambiguous. CDR1 is SNHLY and CDR2 is FYNNEI in the germline V gene. The ends were cut back, 3 bases at V and 7 bases at J, with 12 bases in the middle. The CDR3 is 13 amino acids.

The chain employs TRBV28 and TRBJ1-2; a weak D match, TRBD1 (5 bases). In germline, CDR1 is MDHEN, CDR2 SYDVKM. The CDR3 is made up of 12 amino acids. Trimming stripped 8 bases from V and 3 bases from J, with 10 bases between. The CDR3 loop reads CASGAADYGYTF. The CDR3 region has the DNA TGTGCCAGCGGGGCGGCCGACTATGGCTACACCTTC.